This TCR beta chain came from a study of OX40 agonist ivuxolimab in advanced cancers. Findings and limits, study-wide: Normalized expansion of T-cell clones was also low for some nonresponders.

The assay was immunoSEQ multiplex PCR, and TCRdb's table has in-frame clones only and misses some. The profile covers about 13,000 clones, with about 81% appearing a single time and 40% to 50% taken by the ten largest. The table lists this clone with a count of one. Antigen specificity is unknown. Trimming left V 4 bases short and J 5 bases short, with 15 bases between. Looked up from germline, CDR1 is SGHDT and CDR2 is YYEEEE. This CDR3 has 15 amino acids. This chain links TRBV5-6 with TRBJ2-2; either TRBD1 or TRBD2 may fit D (5 bases each). This clonotype was sampled from an adult with an advanced solid tumor such as melanoma, head and neck, liver or kidney cancer. Here the sequenced sample was CD4+ or CD8+ T cells sorted from blood, taken in a trial of the OX40 agonist ivuxolimab. CDR3 residues: CASSPIPGTTGELFF. For the CDR3, the DNA is TGTGCCAGCAGCCCTATCCCGGGGACGACCGGGGAGCTGTTTTTT.